These 19 T cell receptor beta chains originate from one sample sequenced in a study of cytomegalovirus exposure and HLA in healthy donors. PCR was performed using 60 Vbeta and 13 Jbeta primers. Method: immunoSEQ multiplex PCR; TCRdb's copy keeps in-frame clones and lacks some. The sample has about 140,000 clones, just under 85% seen once; the top ten hold about 1.5%. Material: PBMCs. Receptors originate from a man aged 30 to 39 in good health and CMV-seropositive.

The chain links TRBV9 to TRBJ2-1, with TRBD2 matching 7 bases. J gave up 10 bases and V 2 bases, and 9 bases lay outside the gene matches. There are 14 residues in the CDR3. CDR1 is SGDLS, CDR2 YYNGEE, per germline. The CDR3 here is CASSVGTTIQEQFF. The CDR3 DNA reads as TGTGCCAGCAGCGTCGGGACTACCATACAAGAGCAGTTCTTC.

The genes are TRBV28 and TRBJ2-7; 10 nucleotides match TRBD2. The germline V gene has CDR1 MDHEN and CDR2 SYDVKM. This CDR3 region has 17 residues. Trimming removed 5 bases from V and 3 bases from J; junction bases left unmatched: 13. CDR3 sequence (DNA): TGTGCCAGCAGTCCCTGGCCTAGCGGGAGCGTGGACTACGAGCAGTACTTC. Translated: CASSPWPSGSVDYEQYF.

This rearrangement joins TRBV11-2 to TRBJ1-1; 7 nucleotides line up with TRBD1. Germline lookup yields CDR1 SGHAT and CDR2 FQNNGV. The CDR3 runs 15 residues. After removal of 4 bases from V and 3 bases from J, the junction contained 8 bases not matched to a gene. The CDR3 DNA is TGTGCCAGCAGCTCGCACCGGACAGGCGACACTGAAGCTTTCTTT. Amino acid sequence: CASSSHRTGDTEAFF. Complete variable domain (other parts from reference TRBV11-2 and TRBJ1-1): EAGVAQSPRYKIIEKRQSVAFWCNPISGHATLYWYQQILGQGPKLLIQFQNNGVVDDSQLPKDRFSAERLKGVDSTLKIQPAKLEDSAVYLCASSSHRTGDTEAFFGQGTRLTVV.

CDR3 in DNA: TGCGCCAGCAGCTTAGGGACAGGGGGCACCGGGGAGCTGTTTTTT. Amino acid sequence: CASSLGTGGTGELFF. This chain connects TRBV5-1 to TRBJ2-2; 11 bases line up with TRBD1. The germline V gene has CDR1 SGHRS and CDR2 YFSETQ. CDR3 length equals 15 residues. Losses at the gene ends were 2 bases for V and 4 bases for J; bases not matched to a gene: 1.

The chain has TRBV5-1 and TRBJ2-3; TRBD2 matches at 9 bases. Germline lookup yields CDR1 SGHRS and CDR2 YFSETQ. After removal of 6 bases from V and 2 bases from J, the junction contained 4 bases not matched to a gene. This CDR3 is 14 amino acids long. The CDR3 coding sequence is TGCGCCAGCACCCCGGGACTAGCCACAGATACGCAGTATTTT. Amino acid sequence: CASTPGLATDTQYF. The variable domain in full, completed from reference TRBV5-1 and TRBJ2-3, reads KAGVTQTPRYLIKTRGQQVTLSCSPISGHRSVSWYQQTPGQGLQFLFEYFSETQRNKGNFPGRFSGRQFSNSRSEMNVSTLELGDSALYLCASTPGLATDTQYFGPGTRLTVL.

This clone was seen a handful of times. This CDR3 is also generated by other DNA sequences in the sample. The chain recombines TRBV5-4 with TRBJ2-1; 8 positions match TRBD1. The CDR3 consists of 15 residues. Germline values: CDR1 SGHNT, CDR2 YYREEE (reference sequence). V gave up 3 bases and J gave up 0 bases; unmatched junction bases: 2. CDR3 in DNA: TGTGCCAGCAGCTCCGGACAGGGCTCCTACAATGAGCAGTTCTTC. Protein product: CASSSGQGSYNEQFF.

The chain employs TRBV7-9 and TRBJ2-3; tentatively, D is TRBD2 (6 bases). The CDR3 contains 18 residues. Germline V CDR1 and CDR2: SEHNR, FQNEAQ (reference sequence). Trimming left V 5 bases short and J 2 bases short, with 23 bases between. The CDR3 coding sequence is TGTGCCAGCAGCAGAGGGACTCCTCCCCCTGAAAACACAGATACGCAGTATTTT. This sequence encodes CASSRGTPPPENTDTQYF. Full variable domain (outside the CDR3, taken from reference TRBV7-9 and TRBJ2-3): DTGVSQNPRHKITKRGQNVTFRCDPISEHNRLYWYRQTLGQGPEFLTYFQNEAQLEKSRLLSDRFSAERPKGSFSTLEIQRTEQGDSAMYLCASSRGTPPPENTDTQYFGPGTRLTVL.

The V call is TRBV29-1, the J call TRBJ2-4; D gene uncertain. The germline V gene encodes CDR1 SQVTM and CDR2 ANQGSEA. V shed 2 bases and J shed 6 bases, with 14 bases lying between them. CDR3 length: 14 residues. The CDR3 loop reads CSVEITAPGNIQYF. The CDR3 DNA sequence: TGCAGCGTTGAAATCACCGCACCGGGAAACATTCAGTACTTC.

The chain uses TRBV2 and TRBJ2-5, with D maybe TRBD2 (5 bases). With 1 base removed from V and 4 bases from J, the gap between germline ends came to 10 bases. The CDR3 runs 14 residues. CDR1 and CDR2 from the germline V gene are SNHLY and FYNNEI. The CDR3 loop reads CASSEVQGRETQYF. CDR3 nucleotides: TGTGCCAGCAGTGAAGTTCAAGGGAGAGAGACCCAGTACTTC.

In its sample, this clone is medium-sized (0.01 to 0.1%). This rearrangement joins TRBV11-3 to TRBJ1-3; the D is unclear. Looked up from germline, CDR1 is SGHNT and CDR2 is YENEEA. V was trimmed by 2 bases and J by 5 bases, leaving 10 bases between them. This CDR3 comprises 14 residues. The CDR3: CASSLPGQRNTIYF. CDR3 nucleotides: TGTGCCAGCAGCTTACCGGGTCAGCGAAACACCATATATTTT.

The chain uses TRBV28 and TRBJ1-5; TRBD1 is a possible D gene (5 bases). Germline V lookup: CDR1 MDHEN, CDR2 SYDVKM. Trimming removed 3 bases from V and 4 bases from J, with 7 bases in between. The CDR3 is made up of 13 amino acids. The CDR3 region is CASSFGANQPQHF. The CDR3 DNA reads as TGTGCCAGCAGTTTTGGGGCAAATCAGCCCCAGCATTTT.

V is TRBV13 and J is TRBJ1-4; TRBD1 matches 7 bases. The germline V gene encodes CDR1 PRHDT and CDR2 FYEKMQ (reference sequence). The V segment lost 5 bases and the J segment 7 bases; nucleotides outside the gene matches: 4. There are 13 residues in the CDR3. The CDR3 coding sequence is TGTGCCAGCAGCCTGGACAGGTTTGAAAAACTGTTTTTT. Translation: CASSLDRFEKLFF. The variable domain in full, with the rest retrieved from reference TRBV13 and TRBJ1-4, is AAGVIQSPRHLIKEKRETATLKCYPIPRHDTVYWYQQGPGQDPQFLISFYEKMQSDKGSIPDRFSAQQFSDYHSELNMSSLELGDSALYFCASSLDRFEKLFFGSGTQLSVL.

This chain links TRBV5-6 with TRBJ1-6; the match to TRBD1 covers 9 bases. The CDR3 contains 14 residues. V lost 2 bases to trimming and J lost 14 bases; unmatched junction nucleotides: 8. Germline-derived CDR1 and CDR2 are SGHDT and YYEEEE. The CDR3 loop is CASSLGQGQFTLHF. The CDR3 DNA follows: TGTGCCAGCAGCTTAGGACAGGGGCAATTCACCCTCCACTTT.

This clone was found once. V gene TRBV7-3 combines with J gene TRBJ2-5; D is unresolved. Germline CDR1 and CDR2: SGHTA and FQGTGA. Trimming stripped 1 base from V and 5 bases from J, with 8 bases between. This CDR3 spans 13 amino acids. The CDR3 nucleotides read TGTGCCAGCAGCTTAAGCGCTGGTGAGACCCAGTACTTC. Its translation is CASSLSAGETQYF.

A word on this clone: The germline gene is not matched at one end of the junction; a read error may be the cause. This chain connects TRBV5-1 to TRBJ2-3, with 10 bases that match TRBD1. The CDR3 loop spans 14 amino acids. Germline CDR1 SGHRS, CDR2 YFSETQ. The CDR3 region is CASGLGTGADTQYF. Here the CDR3 DNA reads TGCGCCAGCGGCTTAGGGACAGGGGCAGATACGCAGTATTTT.

The gene calls are TRBV5-4 and TRBJ2-1; 9 bases align to TRBD2. The CDR3 is made up of 16 amino acids. Germline assignment: CDR1 SGHNT and CDR2 YYREEE (reference sequence). Trimming cost V 0 bases and J 5 bases; bases outside gene matches: 6. The CDR3 loop is CASSLGAGGSHNEQFF. CDR3 DNA sequence: TGTGCCAGCAGCTTGGGAGCGGGAGGTTCCCACAATGAGCAGTTCTTC.

This clone occurred once. At one end, the junction sequence differs from germline, possibly due to a read error. The V and J genes are TRBV28 and TRBJ1-2, with a possible D match to TRBD1 (6 bases). CDR3 length: 13 residues. The V gene's germline CDR1 is MDHEN and CDR2 SYDVKM. CDR3 sequence (DNA): TGTGCCAGCACTTTAGGGGGGATATATGGCTACACCTTC. It is translated as CASTLGGIYGYTF.

This clone was found once. V usage is TRBV9 and J usage is TRBJ2-3; the D gene is possibly TRBD2 (6 bases). This CDR3 is built from 15 residues. Trimming cost V 0 bases and J 3 bases, with 11 bases left between them. The germline CDR1 and CDR2 sequences are SGDLS and YYNGEE. DNA of the CDR3: TGTGCCAGCAGCGTAGTAGGAGGGTTAACAGATACGCAGTATTTT. This gives the protein CASSVVGGLTDTQYF.

This clone was found once. DNA of the CDR3: TGTGCCAGTAGTTCCCAGAAGGGGTACGAGCAGTACTTC. As protein: CASSSQKGYEQYF. The chain joins TRBV19 to TRBJ2-7; tentatively, D is TRBD1 (5 bases). With 5 bases removed from V and 4 bases from J, the gap between germline ends came to 12 bases. The CDR3 extends over 13 amino acids. Germline V gives CDR1 LNHDA, CDR2 SQIVND (reference sequence).